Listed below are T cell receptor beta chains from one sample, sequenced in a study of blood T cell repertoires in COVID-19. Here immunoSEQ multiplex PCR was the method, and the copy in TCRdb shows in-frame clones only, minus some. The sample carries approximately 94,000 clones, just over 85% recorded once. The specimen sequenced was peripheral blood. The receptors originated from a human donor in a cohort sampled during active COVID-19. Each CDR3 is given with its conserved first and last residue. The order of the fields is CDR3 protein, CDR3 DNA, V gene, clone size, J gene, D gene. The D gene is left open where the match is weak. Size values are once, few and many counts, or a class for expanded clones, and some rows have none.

CASSQRKREGSNEQFF TGTGCCAGCAGCCAAAGGAAGCGGGAGGGTTCTAATGAGCAGTTCTTC TRBV3-1/TRBV3-2 - TRBJ2-1 TRBD2
CASSPTGQKETQYF TGTGCCAGCAGTCCGACAGGCCAGAAAGAGACCCAGTACTTC TRBV7-8 - TRBJ2-5 -
CASSDSGEGTDTQYF TGTGCCAGCAGTGACTCGGGGGAGGGCACAGATACGCAGTATTTT TRBV6-4 - TRBJ2-3 -
CASTVGQSSYNEQFF TGTGCCAGCACCGTAGGACAATCATCCTACAATGAGCAGTTCTTC TRBV9 - TRBJ2-1 -
CASSDFLTGLQETQYF TGTGCCAGCAGCGACTTCCTGACAGGCTTACAAGAGACCCAGTACTTC TRBV5-5 - TRBJ2-5 -
CASSQEDSSPPYTF TGTGCCAGCAGCCAGGAGGACAGCTCCCCTCCTTACACCTTC TRBV3-1/TRBV3-2 few TRBJ1-2 -
CASSQGPETQYF TGTGCCAGCAGCCAGGGCCCAGAGACCCAGTACTTC TRBV14 - TRBJ2-5 -
CASSLWGRGLPNEQYF TGTGCCAGTAGTCTATGGGGGAGGGGACTCCCCAACGAGCAGTACTTC TRBV19 - TRBJ2-7 TRBD2
CASSQGAGAGGLAGGWETQYF TGTGCCAGCAGCCAAGGGGCGGGGGCCGGGGGACTAGCGGGAGGCTGGGAGACCCAGTACTTC TRBV4-2 - TRBJ2-5 TRBD2
CASSQVEGTQYF TGTGCCAGCAGCCAAGTAGAGGGTACGCAGTATTTT TRBV3-1/TRBV3-2 - TRBJ2-3 -
CAITDSYSTDTQYF TGTGCCATCACCGACAGTTATAGCACAGATACGCAGTATTTT TRBV10-3 - TRBJ2-3 -
CATSRDQWGDSYNEQFF TGTGCCACCAGCAGAGATCAGTGGGGGGACTCCTACAATGAGCAGTTCTTC TRBV15 - TRBJ2-1 -
CASSLAGQGADEAFF TGTGCCAGCAGCTTAGCGGGACAGGGGGCCGACGAAGCTTTCTTT TRBV7-2 - TRBJ1-1 TRBD1
CASSPSRTAYEQYF TGTGCCAGCAGTCCAAGTAGGACAGCCTACGAGCAGTACTTC TRBV6-5 - TRBJ2-7 -
CASSLPTGGTSEQFF TGTGCCAGCAGCCTACCGACAGGGGGAACAAGTGAGCAGTTCTTC TRBV11-2 few TRBJ2-1 TRBD1
CASSLGGQGHTF TGTGCCAGCAGCTTAGGTGGACAGGGCCACACCTTC TRBV7-9 once TRBJ1-2 TRBD1
CASSRSGTGVLEQYF TGTGCCAGCAGTCGATCCGGGACAGGGGTCTTAGAGCAGTACTTC TRBV3-1/TRBV3-2 - TRBJ2-7 TRBD1
CASKPKNTGELFF TGTGCCAGCAAGCCCAAGAACACCGGGGAGCTGTTTTTT TRBV5-4 - TRBJ2-2 -
CASSFRGEAYGHTF TGTGCCAGCAGTTTTAGAGGTGAGGCCTATGGCCACACCTTC TRBV28 - TRBJ1-2 -
CASSATSTQNNEQFF TGTGCCAGCAGCGCTACTAGCACCCAGAACAATGAGCAGTTCTTC TRBV11-2 once TRBJ2-1 -
CAWSTGGNQPQHF TGTGCCTGGAGCACAGGGGGGAATCAGCCCCAGCATTTT TRBV30 - TRBJ1-5 TRBD1
CASSHPDRSYNEQFF TGCGCCAGCAGCCACCCGGACAGGTCCTACAATGAGCAGTTCTTC TRBV4-1 - TRBJ2-1 TRBD1
CASSFLGTGQDNEQFF TGTGCCAGCAGTTTCCTGGGGACAGGGCAGGACAATGAGCAGTTCTTC TRBV28 - TRBJ2-1 TRBD1
CASSSKGTAGLGQYF TGTGCCAGCAGCAGTAAAGGGACCGCGGGGTTGGGCCAGTACTTC TRBV7-2 - TRBJ2-5 -
CASSDSGTAYNEQFF TGCGCCAGCAGCGATTCCGGGACAGCCTACAATGAGCAGTTCTTC TRBV5-1 once TRBJ2-1 TRBD1
CASSPQASNQPQHF TGTGCCAGCAGTCCACAGGCTAGCAATCAGCCCCAGCATTTT TRBV6-6 - TRBJ1-5 -
CASRETDRNQPQHF TGTGCCAGCAGAGAGACAGATCGAAATCAGCCCCAGCATTTT TRBV2 - TRBJ1-5 -
CASSLANTEAFF TGTGCCAGCAGTTTGGCGAACACTGAAGCTTTCTTT TRBV12-3/TRBV12-4 - TRBJ1-1 -
CSVAQGGGQPQHF TGCAGCGTCGCACAGGGGGGAGGACAGCCCCAGCATTTT TRBV29-1 once TRBJ1-5 TRBD1
CASSYSPGIDGYTF TGTGCCAGCAGTTACTCGCCAGGGATCGATGGCTACACCTTC TRBV6-5 - TRBJ1-2 -
CASSAGTSGDTQYF TGCGCCAGCAGCGCTGGGACTAGCGGAGATACGCAGTATTTT TRBV5-1 - TRBJ2-3 TRBD2
CASSAGQGGGNTEAFF TGTGCCAGCAGCGCGGGACAGGGGGGCGGAAATACTGAAGCTTTCTTT TRBV7-6 - TRBJ1-1 TRBD1
CASTSRGGPYNEQFF TGTGCCAGCACTTCCCGGGGGGGTCCGTACAATGAGCAGTTCTTC TRBV13 - TRBJ2-1 TRBD2
CASSPRKRIGGAPSSYNSPLHF TGTGCCAGCTCACCACGGAAGCGGATCGGAGGGGCACCCAGCTCCTATAATTCACCCCTCCACTTT TRBV18 - TRBJ1-6 -
CSARDPDSQFF TGCAGTGCTAGAGACCCGGACAGTCAGTTCTTC TRBV20-1 - TRBJ2-1 -
CASSFSILVNTEAFF TGTGCCAGCAGCTTCTCGATATTAGTGAACACTGAAGCTTTCTTT TRBV6-5 - TRBJ1-1 -
CASSQADRDLNNEQFF TGCGCCAGCAGCCAGGCGGACAGGGATCTAAACAATGAGCAGTTCTTC TRBV4-1 once TRBJ2-1 TRBD1
CASSYGLTYEQYF TGTGCCAGCAGTTATGGACTCACCTACGAGCAGTACTTC TRBV6-2/TRBV6-3 - TRBJ2-7 -
CASSSFSNQPQHF TGTGCCAGCAGTTCGTTTAGCAATCAGCCCCAGCATTTT TRBV6-5 - TRBJ1-5 -
CASSAIDRAYNEQFF TGTGCCAGCAGTGCCATTGACAGGGCCTACAATGAGCAGTTCTTC TRBV28 - TRBJ2-1 TRBD1
CASSGSPSSYNSPLHF TGTGCCAGTTCCGGGTCCCCGAGCTCCTATAATTCACCCCTCCACTTT TRBV9 - TRBJ1-6 -
CASSLSSGGVSYNEQFF TGTGCCAGCAGTTTATCTAGCGGGGGGGTCTCCTACAATGAGCAGTTCTTC TRBV27 - TRBJ2-1 TRBD2
CASSILPGQKISSSGANVLTF TGTGCCAGTAGTATTTTACCGGGACAGAAGATCTCGAGCTCTGGGGCCAACGTCCTGACTTTC TRBV19 - TRBJ2-6 TRBD1
CASSSGDRHDSPLHF TGTGCCAGCAGCTCAGGGGACAGGCACGATTCACCCCTCCACTTT TRBV9 - TRBJ1-6 TRBD1
CASSPPGNTEAFF TGTGCCAGCAGCCCTCCGGGGAACACTGAAGCTTTCTTT TRBV6-6 few TRBJ1-1 -
CASSPQGLNTEAFF TGTGCCAGCAGCCCGCAGGGTTTGAACACTGAAGCTTTCTTT TRBV7-2 - TRBJ1-1 -
CASSEAGVRGETQYF TGTGCCAGTAGTGAAGCGGGAGTACGGGGAGAGACCCAGTACTTC TRBV19 - TRBJ2-5 TRBD2
CASSIYPVGNEQFF TGTGCCAGCAGTATCTACCCCGTTGGCAATGAGCAGTTCTTC TRBV6-5 - TRBJ2-1 -
CASINRGGDTQYF TGTGCCAGCATTAACAGGGGCGGAGATACGCAGTATTTT TRBV28 - TRBJ2-3 TRBD1
CASSSVGAGSKNIQYF TGTGCCAGCAGCTCAGTCGGGGCCGGGAGCAAAAACATTCAGTACTTC TRBV7-9 - TRBJ2-4 -
CASSPRTSGSAADTQYF TGTGCCAGCAGCCCTCGGACTAGCGGGAGTGCGGCAGATACGCAGTATTTT TRBV11-2 - TRBJ2-3 TRBD2
CASSPRASGMYEQYF TGCGCCAGCAGCCCGAGGGCTAGCGGGATGTACGAGCAGTACTTC TRBV5-1 - TRBJ2-7 TRBD2
CASSPGTGRGYTF TGTGCCAGCAGCCCAGGGACAGGGAGGGGCTACACCTTC TRBV7-2 - TRBJ1-2 TRBD1
CASSEGPGGEQFF TGTGCCAGCAGTGAAGGGCCCGGGGGGGAGCAGTTCTTC TRBV6-1 - TRBJ2-1 TRBD2
CASSPTSRTYNEQFF TGTGCCAGCTCACCGACTAGCCGAACCTACAATGAGCAGTTCTTC TRBV18 - TRBJ2-1 TRBD2
CASSRTLAGVPNEQFF TGTGCCAGCAGCAGAACACTAGCGGGAGTTCCGAATGAGCAGTTCTTC TRBV11-2 - TRBJ2-1 TRBD2
CASSLDRGYSYEQYF TGTGCCAGCAGTTTGGACCGGGGGTACTCCTACGAGCAGTACTTC TRBV28 - TRBJ2-7 -